This is a list of T cell receptor beta chains from one sample in a study of blood T cells in healthy people across ages. Each CDR3 protein gets one entry after TCRdb re-called the 5' RACE reads with MiXCR. This table holds about 780,000 distinct CDR3 sequences, 20% to 30% found once. Separately, the same data were catalogued under a study of T cells of mothers and their children.

The sample comprised blood. These receptor sequences come from a boy between 10 and 17 years old in good health. CDR3s include the opening cysteine and the closing phenylalanine or tryptophan. A D gene is named only where the DNA matches it firmly. Expanded clones are given a class, and other clones once, few, many or no size at all.

V: TRBV28; J: TRBJ2-2; D: .; size: .; length: 15; DNA: TGTGCCAGCAGTCTAAGGACACCGAAGATCGGGGAGCTGTTTTTT; CDR3: CASSLRTPKIGELFF
V: TRBV20-1; J: TRBJ2-3; D: .; size: few; length: 14; DNA: TGCAGTGCTTTGACTGACCCCGGCACAGATACGCAGTATTTT; CDR3: CSALTDPGTDTQYF
V: TRBV4-1; J: TRBJ2-6; D: .; size: .; length: 17; DNA: TGCGCCAGCAGCCAAGAGGGACTTACCTCTGGGGCCAACGTCCTGACTTTC; CDR3: CASSQEGLTSGANVLTF
V: TRBV5-5; J: TRBJ1-5; D: .; size: .; length: 14; DNA: TGTGCCAGCAGCTTTGGGGTTTCGAATCAGCCCCAGCATTTT; CDR3: CASSFGVSNQPQHF
V: TRBV20-1; J: TRBJ1-6; D: .; size: .; length: 16; DNA: TGCAGTGCTAGGGGGGACACGAGCTCCTATAATTCACCCCTCCACTTT; CDR3: CSARGDTSSYNSPLHF
V: TRBV5-1; J: TRBJ1-1; D: .; size: .; length: 15; DNA: TGCGCCAGCAGCTTGGGGGGAGCGGCGGACACTGAAGCTTTCTTT; CDR3: CASSLGGAADTEAFF
V: TRBV9; J: TRBJ1-4; D: .; size: once; length: 16; DNA: TGTGCCAGCAGCGTTGGAGGGGGAAGTACTAATGAAAAACTGTTTTTT; CDR3: CASSVGGGSTNEKLFF
V: TRBV12-5; J: TRBJ2-1; D: .; size: .; length: 10; DNA: TGTGCTAGTGGTGTAGTGGGGGAGTTCTTC; CDR3: CASGVVGEFF
V: TRBV6-5; J: TRBJ2-5; D: .; size: .; length: 15; DNA: TGTGCCAGCAGACCTCGTCGCAAAGGAGGAGAGACCCAGTACTTC; CDR3: CASRPRRKGGETQYF
V: TRBV4-1; J: TRBJ2-7; D: .; size: .; length: 16; DNA: TGCGCCAGCAGCCAGCCCCCAGGGGTCGTATCCTACGAGCAGTACTTC; CDR3: CASSQPPGVVSYEQYF
V: TRBV5-1; J: TRBJ2-1; D: .; size: .; length: 12; DNA: TGCGCCAGCAGCTTGGAAACGACTAAGCAGTTCTTC; CDR3: CASSLETTKQFF
V: TRBV9; J: TRBJ1-2; D: .; size: few; length: 15; DNA: TGTGCCAGCAGCCCTCGCAGGGGCATGGGCAATGGCTACACCTTC; CDR3: CASSPRRGMGNGYTF
V: TRBV6-4; J: TRBJ2-3; D: .; size: few; length: 14; DNA: TGTGCCAGCAGTCCGGGACTTACCACAGATACGCAGTATTTT; CDR3: CASSPGLTTDTQYF
V: TRBV7-9; J: TRBJ2-5; D: TRBD2; size: .; length: 18; DNA: TGTGCCAGCAGCTTAGCGGCCCTGGGGAGCGGGGGGCAAGAGACCCAGTACTTC; CDR3: CASSLAALGSGGQETQYF
V: TRBV5-1; J: TRBJ1-6; D: .; size: .; length: 15; DNA: TGCGCCAGCAGCTTGGATATGATAGTAGAGCCACCCCTCCACTTT; CDR3: CASSLDMIVEPPLHF
V: TRBV28; J: TRBJ1-4; D: TRBD1; size: few; length: 17; DNA: TGTGCCAGCAGAAGGACAGGGGGCTCAAGAACTAATGAAAAACTGTTTTTT; CDR3: CASRRTGGSRTNEKLFF
V: TRBV7-9; J: TRBJ1-2; D: TRBD1; size: .; length: 14; DNA: TGTGCCAGCAGCTCGATTGGACAGGGGCAAAGCTACACCTTC; CDR3: CASSSIGQGQSYTF
V: TRBV6-6; J: TRBJ1-2; D: TRBD1; size: .; length: 15; DNA: TGTGCCAGCAGTTACGCCCCGGGACAGGGGTTTGGCTACACCTTC; CDR3: CASSYAPGQGFGYTF
V: TRBV12-3/TRBV12-4; J: TRBJ2-4; D: .; size: few; length: 14; DNA: TGTGCCAGCAAAGGGGCTTATCCCAAAAACATTCAGTACTTC; CDR3: CASKGAYPKNIQYF
V: TRBV7-9; J: TRBJ1-1; D: .; size: .; length: 14; DNA: TGTGCCAGCAGCGTAGGGGGGGGTCGCACTGAAGCTTTCTTT; CDR3: CASSVGGGRTEAFF
V: TRBV9; J: TRBJ2-2; D: TRBD1; size: .; length: 14; DNA: TGTGCCAGCAGCATAGACAGGGTCCCCGGGGAGCTGTTTTTT; CDR3: CASSIDRVPGELFF
V: TRBV5-1; J: TRBJ1-6; D: .; size: few; length: 15; DNA: TGCGCCAGCAGCCCGCCCGACGGGGGTAATTCACCCCTCCACTTT; CDR3: CASSPPDGGNSPLHF
V: TRBV11-2; J: TRBJ1-1; D: .; size: .; length: 16; DNA: TGTGCCAGCACCACCGGGGTCCGAGGAATGAACACTGAAGCTTTCTTT; CDR3: CASTTGVRGMNTEAFF
V: TRBV6-2/TRBV6-3; J: TRBJ2-7; D: TRBD1; size: .; length: 18; DNA: TGTGCCAGCAGTAGCCCTCTATACCCGGGACAGGGTCTCTACGAGCAGTACTTC; CDR3: CASSSPLYPGQGLYEQYF
V: TRBV14; J: TRBJ2-1; D: TRBD2; size: .; length: 17; DNA: TGTGCCAGCAGCCAAGATCTAGCGGGGGGCTACGGGGATGAGCAGTTCTTC; CDR3: CASSQDLAGGYGDEQFF
V: TRBV6-4; J: TRBJ1-1; D: .; size: few; length: 12; DNA: TGTGCCAGCGCCCTTGGACACCCCGAAGCTTTCTTT; CDR3: CASALGHPEAFF
V: TRBV5-1; J: TRBJ2-5; D: .; size: .; length: 13; DNA: TGCGCCAGCATGGCAGACTCCCAGGAGACCCAGTACTTC; CDR3: CASMADSQETQYF
V: TRBV19; J: TRBJ2-7; D: TRBD1; size: .; length: 15; DNA: TGTGCCAGCAGAGACCGGGACAGAAGCTCCTACGAGCAGTACTTC; CDR3: CASRDRDRSSYEQYF
V: TRBV12-3/TRBV12-4; J: TRBJ1-2; D: .; size: .; length: 18; DNA: TGTGCCAGCAGTTCTAACATGGGGGGGCAGGTGACTAACTATGGCTACACCTTC; CDR3: CASSSNMGGQVTNYGYTF
V: TRBV4-1; J: TRBJ2-5; D: .; size: .; length: 14; DNA: TGCGCCAGCAGCCAAGATCGGCAGGAAGAGACCCAGTACTTC; CDR3: CASSQDRQEETQYF
V: TRBV7-9; J: TRBJ1-2; D: .; size: .; length: 13; DNA: TGTGCCAGCAGCCCCGCCAGGGTGTTACGCTACACCTTC; CDR3: CASSPARVLRYTF
V: TRBV12-3/TRBV12-4; J: TRBJ2-5; D: .; size: .; length: 13; DNA: TGTGCCAGCAGTGGACAGCTTGAAGAGACCCAGTACTTC; CDR3: CASSGQLEETQYF
V: TRBV9; J: TRBJ2-1; D: .; size: once; length: 17; DNA: TGTGCCAGCAGCCTACTCAGCCCGACTAGCTCCTACAATGAGCAGTTCTTC; CDR3: CASSLLSPTSSYNEQFF
V: TRBV7-2; J: TRBJ2-7; D: .; size: few; length: 15; DNA: TGTGCCAGCAGCAAAGGGGGGACAGCGAGTTACGAGCAGTACTTC; CDR3: CASSKGGTASYEQYF
V: TRBV28; J: TRBJ2-5; D: .; size: .; length: 18; DNA: TGTGCCAGCAGTTCCCTCAAACAAGTTTTTACCTTCCAAGAGACCCAGTACTTC; CDR3: CASSSLKQVFTFQETQYF
V: TRBV5-1; J: TRBJ1-4; D: TRBD1; size: few; length: 16; DNA: TGCGCCAGCAGCTCGGGACAGGGAGTGGGGAATGAAAAACTGTTTTTT; CDR3: CASSSGQGVGNEKLFF
V: TRBV20-1; J: TRBJ2-1; D: TRBD2; size: .; length: 15; DNA: TGCAGTGCTCACGTTCCGACTAGCGGGGGTAATGAGCAGTTCTTC; CDR3: CSAHVPTSGGNEQFF
V: TRBV28; J: TRBJ2-2; D: .; size: .; length: 16; DNA: TGTGCCAGCAGTCCCCTCACCGCCTTTAACACCGGGGAGCTGTTTTTT; CDR3: CASSPLTAFNTGELFF
V: TRBV7-9; J: TRBJ2-5; D: .; size: .; length: 15; DNA: TGTGCCAGCAGCTTTGGAGGGACACCTTCCTACGAGCAGTGCTTC; CDR3: CASSFGGTPSYEQCF
V: TRBV27; J: TRBJ2-1; D: .; size: few; length: 10; DNA: TGTGCCAGCGGTTGGAATGAGCAGTTCTTC; CDR3: CASGWNEQFF
V: TRBV27; J: TRBJ2-7; D: .; size: few; length: 15; DNA: TGTGCCGGCAGTCAAGGGCGAGCCCCATTATTCGAGCAGTACTTC; CDR3: CAGSQGRAPLFEQYF
V: TRBV5-1; J: TRBJ2-1; D: .; size: many; length: 11; DNA: TGCGCCAGCAGCTTTGAGAATGAGCAGTTCTTC; CDR3: CASSFENEQFF
V: TRBV7-6; J: TRBJ2-2; D: TRBD2; size: few; length: 16; DNA: TGTGCCAGCAGCCCCGCGGGGGGGACCAACACCGGGGAGCTGTTTTTT; CDR3: CASSPAGGTNTGELFF
V: TRBV18; J: TRBJ2-5; D: TRBD1; size: many; length: 16; DNA: TGTGCCAGCTCACCACCTGTTGGGACAGGGAAGGAGACCCAGTACTTC; CDR3: CASSPPVGTGKETQYF